A few counts support the clone carrying this T cell receptor beta chain. Its antigen is unknown. Time point described: before preoperative PTX-NDP chemotherapy. Preoperative chemotherapy with paclitaxel-nedaplatin was given to patients before surgery. Germline lookup yields CDR1 SGHDN and CDR2 FVKESK. V was clipped by 2 bases and J by 6 bases, with 11 bases between them. The CDR3 is 13 amino acids. This record belongs to a study of esophageal squamous cell carcinoma under preoperative chemotherapy. General observations from the study: Chemotherapy was followed by significantly higher TCR diversity in peripheral T cells only, not tumor-infiltrating lymphocytes. Clonal contraction, more than amplification, hit abundant clones after paclitaxel-nedaplatin.

TCRdb re-analysed the PCR reads in MiXCR, keeping a single row per CDR3 protein. The sample records approximately 30,000 distinct CDR3 sequences, roughly half being singletons. Sample acquisition took place from a patient given preoperative chemotherapy. The receptor's source is a human donor with esophageal squamous cell carcinoma. The donor label of this sample is uncertain. The rearrangement links TRBV14 to TRBJ2-7; tentatively, D is TRBD2 (5 bases). CDR3 in amino acids: CASSQTQAGEQYF. The CDR3, as DNA: TGTGCCAGCAGCCAAACCCAGGCGGGCGAGCAGTACTTC.